The sequence of this T cell receptor (beta chain) was determined in a study of Ad26.COV2.S vaccination and SARS-CoV-2 variants (dated by TCRdb to about 2021). Describing the broader study: Donors in the vaccine arm were drawn from COV1001, a phase I-IIa trial of Ad26.COV2.S in healthy adults that was multicentre, randomized, double-blind and placebo-controlled. Ad26.COV2.S was given intramuscularly at 5x10^10 or 1x10^11 viral particles, as a single shot or as two shots 56 days apart. TCRbeta repertoire sequencing served as the tool for gauging how specific and how broad the SARS-CoV-2-reactive T cell receptors were following Ad26.COV2.S vaccination. A total of some 30 samples were included in the TCR-sequenced set, comprising some 20 Ad26.COV2.S vaccine recipients, 5 placebo recipients and 8 SARS-CoV-2 convalescent individuals. Participants in the trial were split at random into five groups of five each, receiving low-dose or high-dose Ad26.COV2.S once or twice, or else placebo on both occasions. Investigators did not know the trial group allocation while performing experiments and assessing outcomes. Broader findings and caveats from the paper: Comparable non-spike TCR breadth was observed between vaccine and placebo recipients, consistent with only spike being contained in the vaccine. Compared with placebo recipients, Ad26.COV2.S recipients showed higher spike-specific TCR breadth (P = 0.0014). The study was not powered to compare responses between vaccine doses or regimens. After vaccination, substantial breadth of spike-specific CD8+ and CD4+ T cell responses was reported. It was noted by the authors that total T cell responses may have been underestimated by the TCR breadth and depth analyses.

Comments on this clone: The antigen it binds to is not known. No much larger clonotype is one base removed from it; base qualities were not supplied.

The sample's treatment or condition, from its label and the paper: some 20 received Ad26.COV2.S at low or high dose, single or two shots; about 5 received placebo; per-sample allocation not given. Repertoires of vaccine and placebo recipients were sequenced from samples collected on day 63 after the first injection. In Cohort 1b, 25 adults aged 18-55 years were enrolled at a single site in Boston, USA, between 29 July and 7 August 2020. Ad26.COV2.S was a replication-incompetent adenovirus type 26 vector expressing a prefusion-stabilized SARS-CoV-2 spike protein from the original Wuhan strain. The germline V gene (reference sequence) sets CDR1 to LNHDA and CDR2 to SQIVND. Measured from the cysteine to the phenylalanine, the CDR3 is 14 residues long. The entry retains the CDR3 DNA only, 42 bases that are in frame from base 1. V is reduced by 1 base and J by 7 bases, leaving a spacing of 10 bases between them.

The immunoSEQ Assay was the method used to sequence TCRbeta CDR3 regions. After extraction, genomic DNA underwent amplification by bias-controlled multiplex PCR, followed by high-throughput sequencing. For the original study's pipeline: To quantify the absolute abundance of every unique TCRbeta CDR3 region, sequences were collapsed and filtered. T cell fraction was estimated by normalizing TCRbeta template counts to usable DNA, which was measured by amplifying reference genes present in all nucleated cells. Repertoire TCRs were annotated as SARS-CoV-2-specific when V gene, CDR3 amino acid sequence and J gene were exactly matched to a known reactive TCR set. The reference SARS-CoV-2 TCR set came from MIRA and was filtered for enrichment in COVID-19-positive ImmuneCODE repertoires, removing public or cross-reactive TCRs. Using the MIRA antigens, annotated TCRs were further analysed by specific ORF or by position within an ORF. Breadth was defined as annotated unique rearrangements over total unique productive rearrangements; depth was the summed frequency of those rearrangements. TCR breadth was compared between groups using two-sided Wilcoxon rank-sum tests. The table comes from immuneACCESS by way of TCRdb, which keeps in-frame sequences with V and J called. Part of the clones is missing from these tables; in studies checked, under half for an unresolved V gene and the rest for unknown reasons. D and trimming were read from the DNA, whereas the V and J calls and clone size are those reported in that table. The sample records about 350,000 clones, about 85% of which are singletons. The ten largest clones represent 5.5% to 7% of the sample.

In this chain, TRBV19 is recombined with TRBJ2-2; TRBD1 is perhaps the D gene, given 5 matching bases. Sequences were derived from peripheral blood, sampled in a trial of Ad26.COV2.S vaccine versus placebo. This receptor was obtained from a person between 18 and 65 years old who received the Ad26.COV2.S COVID-19 vaccine or a placebo. Here is the DNA: TGTGCCAGTAGTATAGCAGGGATTGGCGGGGAGCTGTTTTTT. Its amino acids are CASSIAGIGGELFF.